This note documents a single T cell receptor (beta chain) sequence. Its antigen is unknown. This entry belongs to a study of blood T cells in healthy people across ages. Findings of the study overall: Compared with aged donors, long-lived donors showed fewer expanded clones, suggesting selection.

Using a J-beta primer mix together with a sample-barcoded 5' primer, a second PCR was run for roughly 6 to 11 cycles. At least 3 million CDR3-containing paired-end reads were obtained per sample. TCRdb re-called the 5' RACE reads with MiXCR, one entry per CDR3 protein. The sample contains about 720,000 distinct CDR3 sequences, 22% of which appear only once. This TCR was sampled from a man between 65 and 85 years old in good health. Sequencing used blood.

This CDR3 is CASSLSAGQGETQYF. The CDR3 nucleotides read TGCGCCAGCAGCTTGAGCGCGGGACAGGGCGAGACCCAGTACTTC. The chain recombines TRBV5-1 with TRBJ2-1; 9 bases fit TRBD1. The J call is doubtful: the DNA matches TRBJ2-5 better. From germline, CDR1 is SGHRS and CDR2 YFSETQ. The CDR3 is 15 amino acids.